The 5 T cell receptor beta chains reported below all come from one sample, sequenced in a study of graft-versus-host responses after intestinal transplantation. Clones were sequenced by immunoSEQ multiplex PCR, and TCRdb holds only the in-frame ones, with some missing. The sample has 90,000 to 120,000 clones; 87% are singletons. The antigens for these receptors are not known. The source material was unstimulated CD4+ T cells sorted from spleen or lymph node cells, sampled before transplant. All receptors come from a human donor who was the organ donor for an intestinal transplant.

This chain links TRBV11-2 with TRBJ1-1; 7 positions match TRBD1. CDR3 size: 16 residues. Germline CDR1 SGHAT, CDR2 FQNNGV. V lost 1 base, J lost 0 bases, and 5 bases stayed unmatched. As DNA, the CDR3 is TGTGCCAGCAGCTTAGCCCGGGACAGTATGAACACTGAAGCTTTCTTT. It translates to CASSLARDSMNTEAFF. Together with reference TRBV11-2 and TRBJ1-1, the CDR3 gives the full variable domain: EAGVAQSPRYKIIEKRQSVAFWCNPISGHATLYWYQQILGQGPKLLIQFQNNGVVDDSQLPKDRFSAERLKGVDSTLKIQPAKLEDSAVYLCASSLARDSMNTEAFFGQGTRLTVV.

The chain combines TRBV29-1 with TRBJ1-2; D is uncertain. The germline V gene has CDR1 SQVTM and CDR2 ANQGSEA. CDR3 length: 13 amino acids. Trimming pared 3 bases from V and 4 bases from J, leaving 12 bases between. The CDR3 loop is CSVEMGGGYGYTF. Here the CDR3 DNA reads TGCAGCGTTGAGATGGGAGGTGGCTATGGCTACACCTTC.

The chain links TRBV7-2 to TRBJ1-1; D perhaps matches TRBD1 (6 bases). Trimming left V 5 bases short and J 5 bases short, with 12 bases between. The CDR3 length is 13 residues. The germline CDR1 and CDR2 sequences are SGHTA and FQGNSA. The CDR3 DNA reads as TGTGCCAGCAGCAATCGAGGGGGTACTGAAGCTTTCTTT. The encoded protein is CASSNRGGTEAFF.

This clone came up once. The chain combines TRBV13 with TRBJ2-7; D call uncertain. Germline CDR1 reads PRHDT; CDR2 reads FYEKMQ (reference sequence). CDR3 length: 13 residues. V was shortened by 4 bases and J by 2 bases, with 9 bases between the two germline ends. CDR3 bases: TGTGCCAGCAGCTCGGACGGAACCTACGAGCAGTACTTC. Translated, it gives CASSSDGTYEQYF.

This clone was seen a single time. The rearrangement uses TRBV30 and TRBJ2-7; 8 bases are a match to TRBD1. Trimming cost V 1 base and J 5 bases; bases outside gene matches: 7. Germline loops: CDR1 GTSNPN, CDR2 SVGIG (reference sequence). The length of the CDR3 is 14 residues. CDR3 protein: CAWSAGGRGHEQYF. The CDR3 DNA follows: TGTGCCTGGAGTGCAGGGGGCAGGGGACACGAGCAGTACTTC. Supplemented by reference TRBV30 and TRBJ2-7, the full variable domain reads SQTIHQWPATLVQPVGSPLSLECTVEGTSNPNLYWYRQAAGRGLQLLFYSVGIGQISSEVPQNLSASRPQDRQFILSSKKLLLSDSGFYLCAWSAGGRGHEQYFGPGTRLTVT.